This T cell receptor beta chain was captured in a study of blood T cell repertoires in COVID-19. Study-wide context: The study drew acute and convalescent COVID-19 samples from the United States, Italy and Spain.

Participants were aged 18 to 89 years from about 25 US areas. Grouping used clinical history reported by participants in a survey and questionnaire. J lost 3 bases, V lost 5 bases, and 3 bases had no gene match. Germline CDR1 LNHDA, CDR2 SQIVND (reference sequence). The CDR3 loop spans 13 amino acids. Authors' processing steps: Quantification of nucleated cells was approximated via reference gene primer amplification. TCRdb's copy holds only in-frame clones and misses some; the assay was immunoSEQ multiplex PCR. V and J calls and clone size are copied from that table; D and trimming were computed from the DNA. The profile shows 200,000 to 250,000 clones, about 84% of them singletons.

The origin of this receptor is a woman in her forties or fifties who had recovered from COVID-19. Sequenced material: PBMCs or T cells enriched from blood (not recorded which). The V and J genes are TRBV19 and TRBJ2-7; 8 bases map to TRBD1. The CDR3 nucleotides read TGTGCCAGTAGTGCCGACAGGGGCTACGAGCAGTACTTC. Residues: CASSADRGYEQYF.